This entry lists 10 T cell receptor beta chains sequenced from one sample in a study of technical replicates of blood from a handful of donors. Profiled with immunoSEQ multiplex PCR; TCRdb holds only in-frame clones, not every one. There are under 50,000 clones in the sample; roughly 96% occur only once, and roughly 0.35% lies in the top ten. The sequencing input was T cells isolated from PBMCs. Every receptor here comes from a human donor in good health.

The rearrangement joins TRBV9 to TRBJ1-2, with D maybe TRBD1 (5 bases). The V and J ends lost 0 bases and 6 bases respectively, with 15 bases between them. From germline, CDR1 is SGDLS and CDR2 YYNGEE. The CDR3 totals 15 residues. CDR3: CASSVGYVGGNGYTF. CDR3 DNA sequence: TGTGCCAGCAGCGTAGGATATGTTGGGGGGAATGGCTACACCTTC.

The chain uses TRBV4-2 and TRBJ2-2; 13 nucleotides match TRBD2. Germline CDR1 and CDR2: LGHNA and YNFKEQ. Trimming cost V 2 bases and J 6 bases; bases outside gene matches: 6. CDR3 length equals 17 residues. CDR3 region: CASSQRTSGSAPGELFF. The CDR3 DNA sequence: TGTGCCAGCAGCCAACGGACTAGCGGGAGCGCCCCCGGGGAGCTGTTTTTT.

The V gene is TRBV5-1, the J gene TRBJ2-3; D unclear. CDR1 and CDR2 (germline): SGHRS, YFSETQ. The CDR3 is made up of 15 amino acids. V lost 0 bases to trimming and J lost 0 bases, with 8 bases between them. The CDR3 bases are TGCGCCAGCAGCTTGGGTAGAATAAGCACAGATACGCAGTATTTT. It specifies CASSLGRISTDTQYF.

This clone was recorded only once. V usage is TRBV5-4 and J usage is TRBJ1-2; possible D gene TRBD1, 6 bases. The CDR3 is 16 residues long. V was clipped by 4 bases and J by 0 bases, with 16 bases between them. Per the germline V gene, CDR1 is SGHNT and CDR2 is YYREEE (reference sequence). The CDR3 sequence is CASSHRGAGANYGYTF. As DNA, the CDR3 is TGTGCCAGCAGCCACCGGGGGGCCGGAGCTAACTATGGCTACACCTTC.

V gene TRBV18 combines with J gene TRBJ1-1; no definite D call. The CDR3 runs 13 residues. Germline V lookup: CDR1 KGHSH, CDR2 LQKENI. V gave up 5 bases and J gave up 4 bases, with 11 bases separating them. This CDR3 reads CASSSLRITEAFF. CDR3 coding DNA: TGTGCCAGCTCATCCCTGAGGATCACTGAAGCTTTCTTT.

V is TRBV30 and J is TRBJ2-1; the match to TRBD2 covers 9 bases. CDR3 length: 15 amino acids. V lost 1 base to trimming and J lost 7 bases; unmatched junction nucleotides: 8. CDR1 GTSNPN and CDR2 SVGIG come from the germline V gene (reference sequence). As DNA, the CDR3 is TGTGCCTGGAGTGCGGGGAGCGGGAGGTATAATGAGCAGTTCTTC. It codes for CAWSAGSGRYNEQFF.

V is TRBV25-1 and J is TRBJ2-3; D possibly corresponds to TRBD1 (6 bases). V was shortened by 6 bases and J by 11 bases, with 15 bases between the two germline ends. CDR3 length: 12 residues. The germline V gene has CDR1 MGHDK and CDR2 SYGVNS. Here the CDR3 reads CASRETDRRQYF. The CDR3 DNA reads TGTGCCAGCAGAGAAACCGACAGGCGGCAGTATTTT.

V and J are TRBV9 and TRBJ2-7; 9 nucleotides align to TRBD2. Germline V gene lookup returns CDR1 SGDLS and CDR2 YYNGEE. CDR3 length: 18 amino acids. J gave up 2 bases and V 4 bases, and 16 bases lay outside the gene matches. CDR3 sequence: CASSLSPILAGPPYEQYF. Written as DNA, the CDR3 is TGTGCCAGCAGCCTCTCTCCTATTCTAGCGGGACCTCCCTACGAGCAGTACTTC.

The rearrangement uses TRBV11-2 and TRBJ2-7; maybe TRBD1 (5 bases). Trimming removed 5 bases at V and 8 bases at J, with 7 bases between. Looked up from germline, CDR1 is SGHAT and CDR2 is FQNNGV. The CDR3 length is 10 residues. The CDR3 reads CASSGAQQYF. CDR3 nucleotides: TGTGCCAGCAGCGGGGCGCAGCAGTACTTC.

The J gene is TRBJ2-1, the V gene TRBV28, with 7 positions matching TRBD1. The germline CDR1 and CDR2 sequences are MDHEN and SYDVKM. V was clipped by 2 bases and J by 9 bases; unmatched bases: 10. CDR3 length: 15 residues. The CDR3 DNA is TGTGCCAGCAGTTTAGACCCAAGGGGGCTGTCTGAGCAGTTCTTC. Its protein is CASSLDPRGLSEQFF.